The present T cell receptor beta chain was sequenced within a study of T cells in Graves' hyperthyroidism and ophthalmopathy (dated by TCRdb to the late 2010s). Broadly, across the study: To identify distinguishing TCR V-J signatures, a discovery cohort of about 95 patients was used, comprising 40 to 45 with Graves' ophthalmopathy and approximately 57 with stable Graves' hyperthyroidism. After blood sampling, hyperthyroidism patients were treated with methimazole at a starting dose of 30 mg daily, and ophthalmopathy patients were treated with high-dose intravenous methylprednisolone. An independent validation cohort of fewer than 20 hyperthyroidism patients and 15 or so patients who later progressed to ophthalmopathy tested prospective prediction of ophthalmopathy. For training and testing, the 100 patients in the discovery cohort were randomly divided in a 7:3 ratio. In addition, the study compared T-cell repertoires in thyroid tissue and in blood from six Graves' hyperthyroidism patients. The paper reports TCR Vbeta CDR3 sequencing of over 130 peripheral blood samples: approximately 43 ophthalmopathy, roughly 80 hyperthyroidism and about 17 progressor patients.

From a lookup of the germline V gene, CDR1 and CDR2 are SNHLY and FYNNEI. V and J are truncated by 5 bases and 3 bases respectively, leaving an intervening sequence of 11 bases. The CDR3, from cysteine to phenylalanine, totals 13 residues. The sequence is cut down to CDR3 DNA, 39 bases in frame from base 1. The TCR beta CDR3 regions were amplified from RNA transcripts. For the first round of RT-PCR on the TCR CDR3, the HTBI primer set was used together with the Qiagen OneStep RT-PCR kit. Libraries were constructed in a second round of multiplex PCR, after which size selection and purification were carried out. Paired-end sequencing of the libraries was performed with 100 bp reads on an Illumina HiSeq2000. The original methods were these. SOAPnuke was used to process the raw data, with reads discarded if the reads contained adapters or uncalled bases, had a mean Phred below 15, or lacked an exact constant-primer or identifier match. High-quality paired reads were merged using COPE v1.2.5, and each unique nucleotide sequence was defined as a clonotype. Clonotypes were aligned to IMGT TRBV, TRBD and TRBJ reference segments using MiTCR v1.1. Analysis was restricted to V-J combinations with a frequency above 0.0001, which covered roughly 99% of repertoires. The TCS score was defined as F50 (clonal expansion) divided by E x V (chaos), with BLOSUM62-based TCRdist calculated between CDR3 peptides within each V-J. Welch's t-statistics and random forest reduced roughly 540 V-J features to 13, which were used in a naive Bayes classifier (R e1071). The Morisita-Horn index was used to measure how similar the thyroid and blood repertoires were. TCRdb trimmed public reads at Q25 via fastp, called clones via MiXCR and kept in-frame beta chains. Every CDR3 protein is listed once, alongside the most common genes and DNA of its rows. The V and J calls reflect TCRdb's pipeline rather than the authors' work. The sample includes roughly 500,000 distinct CDR3 sequences, with about 46% observed a single time. About 43% of the sample is in the top ten clones.

General study outcomes and caveats: Most expanded thyroid clonotypes (frequency above 0.001) were also detected in blood, a finding suggesting that blood repertoires may reflect thyroid immune responses. A model built on a 13 V-J signature distinguished ophthalmopathy from stable hyperthyroidism, reaching around 87% sensitivity and around 81% specificity in cross-validation and 80%/75% in testing. In validation, the model predicted progression to ophthalmopathy a median of about 6.8 months before onset, with about 70% sensitivity and just under 75% specificity. No statistical method was used to fix the sample size in advance, and group allocation was not hidden from the investigators.

Exclusion was applied to patients with uncontrolled infections, other autoimmune diseases, pregnancy or lactation. Clinical symptoms, serum thyroxine and TRAb, thyroid ultrasound, and orbital computed tomography formed the basis for the diagnoses. Trizol reagent was used to extract total RNA, and RNA quality was then checked on an Agilent 2100 Bioanalyzer. This clonotype was seen a handful of times. The specificity of this receptor is unknown. Within one base of it there is no much larger clone, and no base qualities were kept. The TCR originated in an adult woman with Graves' disease, either hyperthyroidism or ophthalmopathy (not recorded which). The rearranged segments are TRBV2 and TRBJ2-7; confidence is insufficient to name the D gene. The material sequenced was peripheral blood or thyroid tissue (not recorded which). The CDR3 region reads CASSLGTIYEQYF. The base sequence is TGTGCCAGCAGTCTCGGTACGATCTACGAGCAGTACTTC.